This TCR beta chain was obtained from a study of blood T cell repertoires in COVID-19. Background on the study: From the United States, Italy and Spain came samples of acute and convalescent COVID-19. The analysed material was cDNA or gDNA that came from T cells, B-cell-depleted T cells, or PBMCs.

This clone was found a few times. TCRdb keeps only in-frame clones here, not all; method: immunoSEQ multiplex PCR. The table has 250,000 to 350,000 clones, around 85% seen once. Sample: peripheral blood. This receptor was identified in a woman in her 30s who had recovered from COVID-19.

CDR3 DNA: TGTGCCAGCTCGGGACTAGAGGGCTACAATGAGCAGTTCTTC. Translating gives CASSGLEGYNEQFF. The rearrangement links TRBV11-3 to TRBJ2-1; 8 nucleotides align to TRBD2. CDR3 size: 14 residues. Germline lookup yields CDR1 SGHNT and CDR2 YENEEA. Germline trimming cut 8 bases from V and 3 bases from J; bases unmatched to any gene: 6.